The TCR beta chain described here comes from a study of shared clonotypes between healthy human individuals. General observations from the study: Read depth was anticipated to influence clonotype sharing among donors. Non-shared clonotypes had lower generation probabilities than clonotypes shared by all four sorted-subset donors.

Profiled with immunoSEQ multiplex PCR; TCRdb holds only in-frame clones, not every one. This sample has around 1,000,000 clones; 70% to 80% occur once, and the top ten carry almost 0.9%. Remarks on this clone: Its antigen is not identified.

The sequence came from a man aged 18 to 35 in good health. Some clones in this sample may be carry-over from other donors' samples. The specimen sequenced was memory CD4+ T cells from PBMCs. The sample's subset: CD45RA-negative fraction.

DNA of the CDR3: TGCGCCAGCAGTCGACAGGGCCAAGAGACCCAGTACTTC. Its protein product is CASSRQGQETQYF. This chain links TRBV4-1 with TRBJ2-5; the match to TRBD1 covers 7 bases. In germline, CDR1 is MGHRA, CDR2 YSYEKL. Trimming took 6 bases from V and 1 from J; bases not matched to a gene: 2. CDR3 size: 13 residues.